This T cell receptor (beta chain) was observed in a study of blood T cell repertoires in COVID-19. The data were produced by immunoSEQ multiplex PCR, yet TCRdb's version contains in-frame clones alone and is incomplete. The table shows around 400,000 clones, with around 87% occurring only once. This CDR3 has 14 residues. Germline values: CDR1 MNHEY, CDR2 SMNVEV (reference sequence). Trimming removed 5 bases from V and 3 bases from J, with 11 bases in between. This chain connects TRBV27 to TRBJ2-1; tentatively, D is TRBD1 (6 bases). This receptor was taken from a woman in her 30s with COVID-19, enrolled during active disease. Sequencing input: peripheral blood. Here the CDR3 DNA reads TGTGCCAGCAGTCACAGGGTTTTCTACAATGAGCAGTTCTTC. Translating gives CASSHRVFYNEQFF.